This entry features one TCR beta chain sequence. The table lists this clone with a few counts. Its antigen specificity is not known. Qualities for individual bases were not recorded, and no much larger clone is one base off. Sequences SGHDT (CDR1) and YYEEEE (CDR2) are obtained from the germline V gene. Its CDR3 holds 16 amino acids, cysteine through phenylalanine. The DNA shown is the 48-base CDR3, in frame from base 1. V gives up 0 bases and J gives up 3 bases, and the segment between their germline ends measures 13 bases. The data derive from a study of blood T cell repertoires in COVID-19 (TCRdb year 2020). Study-level background: The collaborator samples originated in the United States, Italy and Spain and spanned the acute and convalescent phases of COVID-19. The prospective study material was composed of cDNA or gDNA derived from T cells, B-cell-depleted T cells, or PBMCs. Subjects who had been exposed to COVID-19, were actively infected with it, or had recovered from it provided the deeply sampled blood TCRbeta repertoires that made up the dataset. The repertoires were made available in a free public database intended to serve as a resource for research on the immune response to SARS-CoV-2. The samples were drawn from the first 160 participants of the ongoing ImmuneRACE study and from 950 to 1,500 subjects provided by 6 global collaborators. Nearly every sample came with metadata listing a de-identified subject ID, COVID-19 status, age in years and sex. Where HLA class I and class II types were available, the types were taken from metadata supplied by the sample provider, not from assay-based typing. Broad study findings and their caveats: The amount of clinical and demographic metadata varied by source and participant and was provided uncurated.

Collaborating institutions collected whole blood in K2EDTA tubes following their own protocols. For TCRbeta analysis, collaborators shipped samples in one of three forms: frozen whole blood, isolated PBMCs, or DNA extracted from either of those sample types. TCRbeta CDR3 regions were amplified from genomic DNA by means of the immunoSEQ Assay, a bias-controlled multiplex PCR. For the original study's pipeline: The number of nucleated cells in each sample was estimated by amplification of reference gene primers within the assay. To quantify the absolute abundance of each unique TCRbeta CDR3 rearrangement, sequence reads were collapsed and filtered. For each sample, productive Simpson clonality was calculated as the square root of Simpson's diversity index across productive rearrangements. TCRdb mirrors the immuneACCESS table, restricted to in-frame sequences. Some clones are absent from its copies; in checked studies, under half trace to an unresolved V gene, and the reason for the others is unknown. V, J and clone size reflect that table, while D and trimming were determined from the DNA. The sample table shows some 47,000 clones, and approximately 90% are seen once. The ten largest account for under 6.5% of the sample.

The sample was peripheral blood. The rearrangement joined TRBV5-6 to TRBJ2-4; the D segment could be TRBD1, given 6 matching bases. The TCR was taken from an older man with acute or convalescent COVID-19. This receptor carries the CDR3 CASSLAGAQVKNIQYF. The sequenced DNA: TGTGCCAGCAGCTTGGCAGGGGCGCAAGTCAAAAACATTCAGTACTTC.